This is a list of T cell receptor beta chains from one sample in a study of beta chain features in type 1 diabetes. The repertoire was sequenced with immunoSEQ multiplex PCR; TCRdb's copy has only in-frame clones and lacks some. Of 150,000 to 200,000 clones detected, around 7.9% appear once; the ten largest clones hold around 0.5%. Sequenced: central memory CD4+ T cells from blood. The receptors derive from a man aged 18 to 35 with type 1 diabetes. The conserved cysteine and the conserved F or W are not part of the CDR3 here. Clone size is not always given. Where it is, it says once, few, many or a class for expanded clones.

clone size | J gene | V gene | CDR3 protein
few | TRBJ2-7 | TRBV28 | ASTYNRGWEQY
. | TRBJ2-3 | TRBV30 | AWNHFSTDTQY
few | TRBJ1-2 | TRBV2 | ASSEGTGGYGYT
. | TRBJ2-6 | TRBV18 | ASSAQGQGANVLT
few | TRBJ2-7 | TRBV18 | ASSPPSSNEQY
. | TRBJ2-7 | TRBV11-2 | ASSLGLTGDYEQY
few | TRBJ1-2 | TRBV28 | ASRSQGNYGYT
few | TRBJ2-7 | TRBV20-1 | SASLQNEQY
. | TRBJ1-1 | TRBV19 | ASSVQGVPEAF
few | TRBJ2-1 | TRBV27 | ASSFWRGGTNNEQF